One sample yielded the 27 T cell receptor beta chains listed below, sequenced in a study of T cell repertoires in cytomegalovirus infection. These receptors are not linked to any known antigen. TCRdb processed the reads anew with MiXCR; each CDR3 protein has one entry. The sample yields approximately 71,000 distinct CDR3 sequences, 20% to 25% seen once. Material: CD8+ T cells from cultured PBMCs, obtained from culture after CMV antigen stimulation. The source of these receptors is a human donor in good health (CMV status not recorded). Some clones in this sample may be carry-over from other donors' samples.

V is TRBV7-2 and J is TRBJ1-2; D possibly corresponds to TRBD1 (5 bases). The V end lost 8 bases, the J end lost 5 bases, and 12 bases lay between the germline ends. The CDR3 contains 12 residues. CDR1 and CDR2 (germline): SGHTA, FQGNSA. The CDR3 bases are TGTGCCAGCGACCGGGGGACTTATGGCTACACCTTC. This encodes CASDRGTYGYTF.

This clonotype was detected only a few times. This sequence joins TRBV6-1 and TRBJ2-1; 14 bases fit TRBD2. Unmatched junction bases numbered 6, after V lost 6 bases and J lost 8 bases. This CDR3 has 15 amino acids. CDR1 is MNHNS, CDR2 SASEGT, per germline. CDR3 nucleotides: TGTGCCAGCAGACCGACTAGCGGGGGGGCGGATGAGCAGTTCTTC. Its protein is CASRPTSGGADEQFF.

The rearrangement links TRBV7-2 to TRBJ2-7; D gene unclear. The length of the CDR3 is 15 residues. The ends were cut back, 5 bases at V and 0 bases at J, with 14 bases in the middle. Germline CDR1 is SGHTA and CDR2 is FQGNSA. CDR3 residues: CASSIRALHSYEQYF. CDR3 sequence (DNA): TGTGCCAGCAGCATCCGGGCCCTACACTCCTACGAGCAGTACTTC. Full variable domain (remainder filled in from reference TRBV7-2 and TRBJ2-7): GAGVSQSPSNKVTEKGKDVELRCDPISGHTALYWYRQSLGQGLEFLIYFQGNSAPDKSGLPSDRFSAERTGGSVSTLTIQRTQQEDSAVYLCASSIRALHSYEQYFGPGTRLTVT.

The chain joins TRBV7-8 to TRBJ2-3, with 10 bases identical to TRBD2. V was clipped by 11 bases and J by 2 bases; unmatched bases: 4. The germline CDR1 and CDR2 sequences are SGHVS and FQNEAQ. CDR3 length: 13 amino acids. DNA of the CDR3: TGTGCCGTTCTAGCGGGGGACACAGATACGCAGTATTTT. Protein product: CAVLAGDTDTQYF.

This clonotype occurred a few times. This chain uses TRBV7-6 with TRBJ2-7, with D perhaps TRBD1 (5 bases). CDR1 SGHVS and CDR2 FNYEAQ come from the germline V gene. The CDR3 totals 14 residues. Trimming stripped 6 bases from V and 1 base from J, with 13 bases between. This CDR3 is CASSYATESYEQYF. The CDR3 region has the DNA TGTGCCAGCAGTTACGCGACAGAGTCCTACGAGCAGTACTTC.

This clonotype was counted a few times. The chain combines TRBV6-2 or TRBV6-3 with TRBJ2-2; D gene unclear. Germline values: CDR1 MNHEY, CDR2 SVGEGT. The CDR3 sequence is 13 residues long. Trimming stripped 0 bases from V and 10 bases from J, with 9 bases between. CDR3 sequence reads: CASSYSVKEELFF. The CDR3 region has the DNA TGTGCCAGCAGTTACTCGGTTAAAGAGGAGCTGTTTTTT.

This clonotype turned up a few times. The V and J genes are TRBV27 and TRBJ2-1, with D tentatively TRBD1 (7 bases). V lost 4 bases, J lost 10 bases, and 23 bases lay in between. The CDR3 runs 16 residues. The V gene's germline CDR1 is MNHEY and CDR2 SMNVEV (reference sequence). For the CDR3, the DNA is TGTGCCAGCAGTTGGGCAGGGGGATCGACTAGAAGCGAGCAGTTCTTC. Residues: CASSWAGGSTRSEQFF.

This clonotype was seen just once. This chain links TRBV29-1 with TRBJ1-1; D call uncertain. The V end lost 7 bases, the J end lost 0 bases, and 9 bases lay between the germline ends. The CDR3 is 12 amino acids. Germline assignment: CDR1 SQVTM and CDR2 ANQGSEA. CDR3 sequence (DNA): TGCAGCGCCGCTCAGATGAACACTGAAGCTTTCTTT. Translated: CSAAQMNTEAFF.

This clonotype was seen at least ten times. The chain uses TRBV7-3 and TRBJ2-1; D gene unclear. The V end was cut by 5 bases, the J end by 1 base, with 12 bases between. Germline V gene data show CDR1 as SGHTA and CDR2 as FQGTGA. The CDR3 runs to 15 residues. CDR3 DNA sequence: TGTGCCAGCAGCCCCGATGGGCTTTCCTACAATGAGCAGTTCTTC. It is translated as CASSPDGLSYNEQFF. Looking up the rest from reference TRBV7-3 and TRBJ2-1 gives the full variable domain: GAGVSQTPSNKVTEKGKYVELRCDPISGHTALYWYRQSLGQGPEFLIYFQGTGAADDSGLPNDRFFAVRPEGSVSTLKIQRTERGDSAVYLCASSPDGLSYNEQFFGPGTRLTVL.

The chain carries TRBV27 and TRBJ2-2, with D unresolved. Trimming took 5 bases from V and 6 from J, leaving 7 bases between them. The CDR3 has 12 residues. The germline CDR1 and CDR2 sequences are MNHEY and SMNVEV (reference sequence). CDR3: CASSLRPGELFF. For the CDR3, the DNA is TGTGCCAGCAGTCTACGACCCGGGGAGCTGTTTTTT.

This clonotype has a handful of counts. The rearrangement uses TRBV11-2 and TRBJ2-5, with D uncertain. The CDR3 sequence is 13 residues long. Germline V gives CDR1 SGHAT, CDR2 FQNNGV. V was clipped by 3 bases and J by 5 bases, with 10 bases between them. CDR3 nucleotide sequence: TGTGCCAGCAGCTTCGAAGGTCGCGAGACCCAGTACTTC. The encoded protein is CASSFEGRETQYF.

This chain joins TRBV4-1 and TRBJ1-4; D might be TRBD1 (5 bases). Germline CDR1 reads MGHRA; CDR2 reads YSYEKL. This CDR3 is built from 18 residues. Trimming took 1 base from V and 10 from J, leaving 25 bases between them. CDR3 sequence reads: CASSQVGPLSMMGLKLFF. The CDR3 DNA reads TGCGCCAGCAGCCAAGTGGGGCCCCTTTCGATGATGGGCCTAAAACTGTTTTTT.

J is TRBJ1-2 and V is TRBV29-1, with a possible D match to TRBD1 (5 bases). The CDR3 loop spans 13 amino acids. The V end lost 4 bases, the J end lost 3 bases, and 12 bases lay between the germline ends. CDR1 is SQVTM and CDR2 is ANQGSEA in the germline V gene. CDR3 DNA: TGCAGCGTTGCCACGGGGCGGGACTATGGCTACACCTTC. The encoded protein is CSVATGRDYGYTF.

V usage is TRBV7-9 and J usage is TRBJ1-4, with D uncertain. The CDR3 is 14 amino acids. Deletions cut 4 bases from V and 4 bases from J, with 10 bases between. Germline values: CDR1 SEHNR, CDR2 FQNEAQ (reference sequence). CDR3 protein: CASSSGELNEKLFF. The CDR3 nucleotides are TGTGCCAGCAGCTCCGGAGAGCTTAATGAAAAACTGTTTTTT.

A few counts support this clonotype. The rearrangement links TRBV7-2 to TRBJ2-2; D may be TRBD1 (6 bases). The germline CDR1 and CDR2 sequences are SGHTA and FQGNSA. This CDR3 contains 13 residues. Trimming removed 7 bases from V and 6 bases from J, with 12 bases in between. CDR3 in amino acids: CASTLGGAGELFF. The CDR3 nucleotides read TGTGCCAGCACCCTAGGGGGAGCCGGGGAGCTGTTTTTT.

The sample holds a few counts of this clonotype. The chain employs TRBV7-8 and TRBJ2-3; TRBD2 matches 7 bases. With 3 bases clipped from V and 2 bases from J, the junction kept 8 bases outside the gene matches. The germline CDR1 and CDR2 sequences are SGHVS and FQNEAQ. CDR3 size: 16 residues. The CDR3 is CASSFGAGRYTDTQYF. As DNA, the CDR3 is TGTGCCAGCAGCTTCGGAGCGGGGAGATACACAGATACGCAGTATTTT.

V is TRBV19 and J is TRBJ2-1; 8 bases match TRBD2. The germline gives CDR1 LNHDA, CDR2 SQIVND (reference sequence). V was clipped by 7 bases and J by 4 bases; unmatched bases: 9. CDR3 length equals 15 residues. The CDR3 region is CASNDPGLGYNEQFF. The DNA for the CDR3 is TGTGCCAGTAATGATCCGGGACTAGGGTACAATGAGCAGTTCTTC.

This clonotype was seen ten or more times. V gene TRBV4-1 combines with J gene TRBJ1-5, with 9 nucleotides matching TRBD1. Per germline, CDR1 MGHRA and CDR2 YSYEKL. The V and J ends lost 3 bases and 2 bases, in that order; junction bases with no gene match: 5. The CDR3 consists of 16 residues. CDR3 sequence: CASSHGTGTRNQPQHF. CDR3 bases: TGCGCCAGCAGCCACGGGACAGGGACGCGCAATCAGCCCCAGCATTTT.

This clonotype was recorded at least ten times. The chain recombines TRBV7-9 with TRBJ2-7; 8 nucleotides align to TRBD1. The CDR3 has 13 amino acids. Germline assignment: CDR1 SEHNR and CDR2 FQNEAQ (reference sequence). J gave up 2 bases and V 6 bases, and 3 bases lay outside the gene matches. The CDR3, as DNA: TGTGCCAGCAGAATGGGACAGGCCTACGAGCAGTACTTC. Protein: CASRMGQAYEQYF.

This chain connects TRBV10-2 to TRBJ1-2; possibly TRBD1 for D (6 bases). V was trimmed by 7 bases and J by 5 bases, leaving 20 bases between them. The CDR3 sequence is 15 residues long. CDR1 is WSHSY, CDR2 SAAADI, per germline. The CDR3, as DNA: TGCGCCAGCATACCCTACCCGGGACAAGAGTATGGCTACACCTTC. It is translated as CASIPYPGQEYGYTF.

The chain couples TRBV12-3 or TRBV12-4 to TRBJ2-3; D perhaps matches TRBD1 (5 bases). The CDR3 has 15 residues. Between the trimmed V and J ends, which lost 2 bases and 2 bases, there was a span of 11 bases. CDR3 coding DNA: TGTGCCAGCAGTTTAAGTGCAGGGTCCACAGATACGCAGTATTTT. Translated, it gives CASSLSAGSTDTQYF.

The chain recombines TRBV27 with TRBJ1-3; a possible D gene is TRBD1 (5 bases). Trimming cost V 2 bases and J 8 bases, with 16 bases left between them. Germline V CDR1 and CDR2: MNHEY, SMNVEV (reference sequence). This CDR3 has 15 amino acids. DNA of the CDR3: TGTGCCAGCAGTTTAACAGCAGGGCGGAAAGACACCATATATTTT. As protein: CASSLTAGRKDTIYF.

CDR3 DNA sequence: TGCGCCAGCAGCCAAGATCTCATGGATAGACGAAACTATGGCTACACCTTC. Translated, it gives CASSQDLMDRRNYGYTF. The chain carries TRBV4-1 and TRBJ1-2; D is unclear. The CDR3 totals 17 residues. The germline V gene has CDR1 MGHRA and CDR2 YSYEKL. The germline V and J ends were trimmed by 0 bases and 2 bases, with 16 bases remaining between them.

This clonotype was observed a few times. The chain links TRBV7-8 to TRBJ2-3, with D perhaps matching TRBD2 (6 bases). The germline V gene has CDR1 SGHVS and CDR2 FQNEAQ. The CDR3 contains 16 residues. The ends were cut back, 3 bases at V and 5 bases at J, with 18 bases in the middle. The CDR3 DNA reads as TGTGCCAGCAGCTTTCTTCGGTCGGGGGTACGAGATACGCAGTATTTT. Protein sequence: CASSFLRSGVRDTQYF.

The table lists this clonotype with a few counts. This sequence joins TRBV20-1 and TRBJ2-1; D uncertain. The CDR3 contains 14 residues. V was shortened by 0 bases and J by 4 bases, with 10 bases between the two germline ends. Germline V CDR1 and CDR2: DFQATT, SNEGSKA (reference sequence). CDR3 amino acids: CSARDLEHYNEQFF. In DNA, the CDR3 is TGCAGTGCTAGAGATCTCGAACATTACAATGAGCAGTTCTTC.

This clonotype was observed a few times. The genes are TRBV5-8 and TRBJ2-2; the D gene is possibly TRBD2 (6 bases). Germline lookup yields CDR1 SGHTS and CDR2 YDEGEE. The V gene lost 4 bases and the J gene lost 5 bases, with 12 bases spanning the gap. The CDR3 sequence is 14 residues long. Here the CDR3 DNA reads TGTGCCAGCAGCGGGAGACTAGTGACCGGGGAGCTGTTTTTT. Translation gives CASSGRLVTGELFF.

This clonotype was seen a few times. The CDR3 spells CASRTGTGQETQYF. The CDR3 DNA reads as TGTGCCAGCAGAACCGGGACAGGGCAAGAGACCCAGTACTTC. V and J are TRBV7-6 and TRBJ2-5; 9 bases align to TRBD1. Germline V gives CDR1 SGHVS, CDR2 FNYEAQ. CDR3 length equals 14 residues. The V segment lost 6 bases and the J segment 2 bases; nucleotides outside the gene matches: 4. The whole variable domain, filled in from reference TRBV7-6 and TRBJ2-5, reads GAGVSQSPRYKVTKRGQDVALRCDPISGHVSLYWYRQALGQGPEFLTYFNYEAQQDKSGLPNDRFSAERPEGSISTLTIQRTEQRDSAMYRCASRTGTGQETQYFGPGTRLLVL.